A single sample is the source of the 31 T cell receptor beta chains below, sequenced in a study of blood T cell repertoires in COVID-19. Assay: immunoSEQ multiplex PCR; the TCRdb copy retains only in-frame clones and omits some. In the table there are fewer than 250,000 clones, around four fifths of which are singletons. Sequenced sample: peripheral blood. The source of these receptors is a woman in her 70s with active or convalescent COVID-19.

The genes are TRBV5-1 and TRBJ1-2; 8 bases are shared with TRBD1. V lost 0 bases, J lost 3 bases, and 7 bases stayed unmatched. Germline values: CDR1 SGHRS, CDR2 YFSETQ. The CDR3 consists of 16 residues. CDR3 DNA: TGCGCCAGCAGCTTGGGATCGGGACAGGCGGACTATGGCTACACCTTC. Translation gives CASSLGSGQADYGYTF.

The gene calls are TRBV11-2 and TRBJ2-7, with 12 bases aligning to TRBD2. J was trimmed by 1 base and V by 7 bases; bases with no gene match: 17. Per germline, CDR1 SGHAT and CDR2 FQNNGV. The CDR3 spans 19 residues. CDR3 coding DNA: TGTGCCAGCACCCTAAGGATGGGACTAGCGGGCGGGGTATCCTACGAGCAGTACTTC. Its protein is CASTLRMGLAGGVSYEQYF.

The V gene is TRBV27, the J gene TRBJ2-5; a weak D match, TRBD2 (6 bases). There are 14 residues in the CDR3. Germline V gene data show CDR1 as MNHEY and CDR2 as SMNVEV (reference sequence). The V gene lost 8 bases and the J gene lost 4 bases, with 17 bases spanning the gap. The CDR3 nucleotides read TGTGCCAGCGCCCGAGCGGGTGTGAGAGAGACCCAGTACTTC. Its translation: CASARAGVRETQYF.

In this sample, this clone turned up once. This chain joins TRBV14 and TRBJ2-1; 11 nucleotides align to TRBD2. Germline V gene sequence: CDR1 SGHDN, CDR2 FVKESK. This CDR3 has 16 amino acids. The ends lost 4 bases at V and 7 bases at J; junction bases unmatched: 9. The CDR3 spells CASSLLAGGLKNEQFF. As DNA, the CDR3 is TGTGCCAGCAGCCTATTAGCGGGAGGGTTAAAAAATGAGCAGTTCTTC.

The CDR3 coding sequence is TGTGCCAGCAGTGAAAGGGTGGGGGGGTCTAGCTCCTACGAGCAGTACTTC. Residues: CASSERVGGSSSYEQYF. V is TRBV6-1 and J is TRBJ2-7; 7 nucleotides agree with TRBD2. The CDR3 is 17 amino acids. Germline lookup yields CDR1 MNHNS and CDR2 SASEGT. J was trimmed by 0 bases and V by 2 bases; bases with no gene match: 10.

The chain recombines TRBV11-2 with TRBJ2-7, with D possibly being TRBD2 (6 bases). Germline CDR1 reads SGHAT; CDR2 reads FQNNGV. Trimming removed 7 bases at V and 3 bases at J, with 16 bases between. This CDR3 has 14 amino acids. DNA of the CDR3: TGTGCCAGCACCGACCCGGGACTCCGCTACGAGCAGTACTTC. Its protein is CASTDPGLRYEQYF.

This clone was found once. J is TRBJ2-6 and V is TRBV5-1, with TRBD1 identical over 10 bases. The junction had 5 bases not matched to a gene; V was cut back by 4 bases and J by 1 base. Germline assignment: CDR1 SGHRS and CDR2 YFSETQ. The CDR3 runs 17 residues. Here the CDR3 reads CASSRGQGGSGANVLTF. CDR3 DNA sequence: TGCGCCAGCAGCAGAGGACAGGGGGGTTCTGGGGCCAACGTCCTGACTTTC.

In its sample, this clone was seen a few times. The J gene is TRBJ1-2, the V gene TRBV6-6; 9 bases map to TRBD1. The CDR3 runs 14 residues. Germline V gene data show CDR1 as MNHNY and CDR2 as SVGAGI (reference sequence). The ends lost 6 bases at V and 7 bases at J; junction bases unmatched: 9. The CDR3 is CASRVQGAIPGYTF. The CDR3 DNA follows: TGTGCCAGCAGGGTACAGGGGGCGATCCCTGGCTACACCTTC.

V gene TRBV27 combines with J gene TRBJ2-7; tentatively, D is TRBD1 (5 bases). CDR1 is MNHEY and CDR2 is SMNVEV in the germline V gene (reference sequence). Trimming removed 5 bases at V and 4 bases at J, with 6 bases between. The length of the CDR3 is 11 residues. In DNA form, the CDR3 reads TGTGCCAGCAGTAAGGGGTACGAGCAGTACTTC. It is translated as CASSKGYEQYF.

The chain links TRBV9 to TRBJ2-3; 7 nucleotides align to TRBD2. The CDR3 spans 14 residues. CDR1 is SGDLS, CDR2 YYNGEE, per germline. V was pared by 2 bases and J by 1 base, with 1 base of the junction left unmatched. CDR3 region: CASSVRGGTDTQYF. The CDR3 nucleotides are TGTGCCAGCAGCGTCCGGGGGGGCACAGATACGCAGTATTTT.

The DNA for the CDR3 is TGTGCCAGCAGTTACGGAGCAGGGCAACGGAACACTGAAGCTTTCTTT. It translates to CASSYGAGQRNTEAFF. The rearrangement joins TRBV6-2 or TRBV6-3 to TRBJ1-1, with a weak D call TRBD1 (5 bases). Per germline, CDR1 MNHEY and CDR2 SVGEGT. The CDR3 totals 16 residues. Trimming removed 2 bases from V and 1 base from J, with 14 bases in between.

This clone was seen a single time. The rearrangement links TRBV5-5 to TRBJ1-1; perhaps TRBD1 as D (5 bases). V gave up 0 bases and J gave up 0 bases, with 12 bases separating them. This CDR3 comprises 16 residues. Germline V CDR1 and CDR2: SGHKS, YYEKEE (reference sequence). The CDR3: CASSLDLLRVNTEAFF. The CDR3 DNA reads TGTGCCAGCAGCTTGGATTTACTCAGGGTGAACACTGAAGCTTTCTTT.

The chain couples TRBV5-4 to TRBJ2-7; 13 nucleotides match TRBD2. The CDR3 sequence is 14 residues long. Germline lookup yields CDR1 SGHNT and CDR2 YYREEE (reference sequence). V was pared by 1 base and J by 7 bases, with 2 bases of the junction left unmatched. CDR3 protein: CASSLWGLAGEQYF. In DNA form, the CDR3 reads TGTGCCAGCAGCTTGTGGGGACTAGCGGGGGAGCAGTACTTC.

The chain uses TRBV10-3 and TRBJ1-3; 10 bases match TRBD1. The CDR3 spans 14 residues. Germline trimming cut 10 bases from V and 2 bases from J; bases unmatched to any gene: 5. Germline CDR1 is ENHRY and CDR2 is SYGVKD. CDR3 DNA sequence: TGTGCCACGGGGACAGGGGCGGCTGGAAACACCATATATTTT. Its protein product is CATGTGAAGNTIYF.

In DNA form, the CDR3 reads TGTGCCAGCAGTCCCCGAGATACCACCGGGGAGCTGTTTTTT. Protein sequence: CASSPRDTTGELFF. The J gene is TRBJ2-2, the V gene TRBV7-9; D is undetermined. Germline lookup yields CDR1 SEHNR and CDR2 FQNEAQ (reference sequence). The CDR3 loop spans 14 amino acids. Deletions cut 6 bases from V and 4 bases from J, with 12 bases between.

The chain has TRBV7-9 and TRBJ1-2; D not resolved. The CDR3 contains 14 residues. Trimming removed 4 bases from V and 3 bases from J, with 12 bases in between. CDR1 is SEHNR, CDR2 FQNEAQ, per germline (reference sequence). CDR3: CASSSSGIDYGYTF. The CDR3 nucleotides read TGTGCCAGCAGCTCCTCGGGGATAGACTATGGCTACACCTTC. Filled out from reference TRBV7-9 and TRBJ1-2, the complete variable domain reads DTGVSQNPRHKITKRGQNVTFRCDPISEHNRLYWYRQTLGQGPEFLTYFQNEAQLEKSRLLSDRFSAERPKGSFSTLEIQRTEQGDSAMYLCASSSSGIDYGYTFGSGTRLTVV.

This chain uses TRBV28 with TRBJ1-5; 7 bases match TRBD1. The V and J ends lost 6 bases and 3 bases, in that order; junction bases with no gene match: 5. CDR3 length equals 14 residues. Looked up from germline, CDR1 is MDHEN and CDR2 is SYDVKM. The CDR3 DNA follows: TGTGCCAGCAGGCTCGGGACAGTCAATCAGCCCCAGCATTTT. It is translated as CASRLGTVNQPQHF.

V gene TRBV5-4 combines with J gene TRBJ2-7, with TRBD1 matching 8 bases. Looked up from germline, CDR1 is SGHNT and CDR2 is YYREEE (reference sequence). J gave up 0 bases and V 4 bases, and 6 bases lay outside the gene matches. CDR3 length equals 15 residues. The CDR3 DNA is TGTGCCAGCAGCAGGGGACAGGCCAGCTCCTACGAGCAGTACTTC. The encoded protein is CASSRGQASSYEQYF.

This chain connects TRBV10-3 to TRBJ1-4, with D unclear. V dropped 8 bases and J dropped 5 bases, with 12 bases sitting between them. This CDR3 contains 13 residues. Per germline, CDR1 ENHRY and CDR2 SYGVKD. CDR3 sequence (DNA): TGTGCCATCTCCAACAGAGACAATGAAAAACTGTTTTTT. It yields the protein CAISNRDNEKLFF.

The rearrangement links TRBV5-4 to TRBJ2-3; the match to TRBD2 covers 10 bases. Germline V CDR1 and CDR2: SGHNT, YYREEE (reference sequence). The CDR3 consists of 16 residues. J lost 6 bases, V lost 9 bases, and 16 bases had no gene match. CDR3 loop: CATTRGLAGAKDTQYF. The CDR3 coding sequence is TGTGCCACCACCAGGGGGCTAGCGGGAGCGAAGGATACGCAGTATTTT.

This chain uses TRBV3-1 (or the pseudogene TRBV3-2) with TRBJ2-5; TRBD2 is a possible D gene (6 bases). This CDR3 has 14 residues. CDR1 LGHDT and CDR2 YNNKEL come from the germline V gene (reference sequence). Trimming cost V 2 bases and J 1 base, with 8 bases left between them. The CDR3 sequence is CASSQQGLQETQYF. The DNA of the CDR3 is TGTGCCAGCAGCCAACAGGGACTCCAAGAGACCCAGTACTTC.

This clone has only one observation. The CDR3 region is CASSQVTTRTSGRKNIQYF. CDR3 in DNA: TGTGCCAGCAGCCAAGTTACCACTAGGACTAGCGGGAGGAAGAACATTCAGTACTTC. The gene calls are TRBV4-2 and TRBJ2-4, with TRBD2 matching 14 bases. The germline V gene has CDR1 LGHNA and CDR2 YNFKEQ. The CDR3 runs to 19 residues. The V gene end was trimmed by 1 base and the J gene end by 7 bases; junction bases not matched to a gene: 12.

The chain couples TRBV5-4 to TRBJ1-2; 7 nucleotides agree with TRBD1. V shed 0 bases, J shed 8 bases, and the junction held 13 bases outside the gene matches. The CDR3 length is 16 residues. Germline loops: CDR1 SGHNT, CDR2 YYREEE (reference sequence). Here the CDR3 reads CASSLGVRLQGVGYTF. CDR3 in DNA: TGTGCCAGCAGCTTGGGGGTGCGGCTTCAGGGGGTGGGCTACACCTTC.

In this sample, this clone turned up once. The chain carries TRBV6-1 and TRBJ2-3; possibly TRBD2 for D (6 bases). This CDR3 is built from 17 residues. V lost 0 bases and J 3 bases, leaving 16 bases between the germline ends. Germline V gene lookup returns CDR1 MNHNS and CDR2 SASEGT. CDR3 loop: CASSEAPFGGRTDTQYF. CDR3 sequence (DNA): TGTGCCAGCAGTGAAGCCCCCTTCGGGGGTAGAACAGATACGCAGTATTTT.

V is TRBV5-6 and J is TRBJ1-2; TRBD1 matches at 9 bases. Trimming at V came to 1 base and at J to 0 bases, leaving 7 bases not matched to a gene. This CDR3 is built from 17 residues. CDR1 is SGHDT, CDR2 YYEEEE, per germline. The CDR3 DNA follows: TGTGCCAGCAGCTTGCTGGGACAGGGCCCTTCTAACTATGGCTACACCTTC. This codes for CASSLLGQGPSNYGYTF.

The V gene is TRBV3-1 (or the pseudogene TRBV3-2), the J gene TRBJ1-1; D is ambiguous. The CDR3 has 19 amino acids. The germline V gene encodes CDR1 LGHDT and CDR2 YNNKEL (reference sequence). The V and J ends lost 0 bases and 0 bases respectively, with 20 bases between them. CDR3 residues: CASSQEAGRSRRVNTEAFF. The CDR3 DNA sequence: TGTGCCAGCAGCCAAGAAGCGGGGAGGTCTCGCCGAGTGAACACTGAAGCTTTCTTT.

The chain has TRBV2 and TRBJ1-2; D possibly corresponds to TRBD1 (6 bases). This CDR3 comprises 15 residues. CDR1 and CDR2 from the germline V gene are SNHLY and FYNNEI. Between the trimmed V and J ends, which lost 4 bases and 7 bases, there was a span of 19 bases. CDR3 amino acids: CASSVSRGQLGGYTF. The CDR3 DNA reads as TGTGCCAGCAGTGTGTCTCGCGGACAGCTAGGTGGCTACACCTTC.

The rearrangement links TRBV2 to TRBJ2-4; 10 nucleotides agree with TRBD1. The CDR3 consists of 17 residues. Trimming cost V 1 base and J 9 bases; bases outside gene matches: 12. The germline V gene encodes CDR1 SNHLY and CDR2 FYNNEI. The DNA of the CDR3 is TGTGCCAGCAGTGAAGGGCTCACCGGGACAGGGGTTGGCATTCAGTACTTC. Residues: CASSEGLTGTGVGIQYF.

V is TRBV6-1 and J is TRBJ2-3; TRBD2 might be the D (5 bases). CDR1 MNHNS and CDR2 SASEGT come from the germline V gene. Trimming shortened V by 3 bases and J by 3 bases, and 16 bases separated the two germline ends. This CDR3 has 16 amino acids. The CDR3 region has the DNA TGTGCCAGCAGTGACGGTTCAGCGGAGACTACAGATACGCAGTATTTT. It is translated as CASSDGSAETTDTQYF.

This chain links TRBV28 with TRBJ2-1, with TRBD2 as a possible D gene (6 bases). The CDR3 sequence is 15 residues long. Germline V gene lookup returns CDR1 MDHEN and CDR2 SYDVKM. The germline V and J ends were trimmed by 3 bases and 4 bases, with 13 bases remaining between them. The CDR3 bases are TGTGCCAGCAGTTTGGGGGGAGGCCGTTACAATGAGCAGTTCTTC. Translation gives CASSLGGGRYNEQFF. The full variable domain, rest sourced from reference TRBV28 and TRBJ2-1, is DVKVTQSSRYLVKRTGEKVFLECVQDMDHENMFWYRQDPGLGLRLIYFSYDVKMKEKGDIPEGYSVSREKKERFSLILESASTNQTSMYLCASSLGGGRYNEQFFGPGTRLTVL.

For the CDR3, the DNA is TGTGCCAGCTCACCGAGTACAGGGGTAGAAGCTTTCTTT. It codes for CASSPSTGVEAFF. V usage is TRBV18 and J usage is TRBJ1-1; the match to TRBD1 covers 7 bases. Germline V gene data show CDR1 as KGHSH and CDR2 as LQKENI. The CDR3 length is 13 residues. Unmatched junction bases numbered 6, after V lost 3 bases and J lost 8 bases.